Below are 24 T cell receptor beta chains sequenced from a single sample in a study of T-cell memory formation after mild COVID-19 (dated by TCRdb to the early 2020s). Libraries were made using 5' RACE. The data were produced on an Illumina NovaSeq 6000. Through fastp at Q25 and MiXCR, TCRdb rebuilt clones from the public reads, retaining in-frame beta chains. Rows merge per CDR3 protein into single entries with the most common DNA and genes. The sample table holds about 200,000 distinct CDR3 sequences, of which 9.5% were seen once. Around 3.4% of the sample belongs to the ten largest clones. Sequencing input: PBMCs or a T cell subset sorted from them (not recorded which). The source is a man in his late teens or twenties who had mild COVID-19 (a few samples of this study predate the infection). The sample titles of this study are shuffled in the database, so cell type and time point are left out; the donor was told from shared clones.

This clonotype was detected only a few times. The chain is built from TRBV2 and TRBJ2-5, with D tentatively TRBD1 (5 bases). The V gene's germline CDR1 is SNHLY and CDR2 FYNNEI. The CDR3 spans 14 residues. V lost 4 bases to trimming and J lost 3 bases, with 12 bases between them. CDR3 sequence reads: CASSGGTYEETQYF. DNA for the CDR3: TGTGCCAGCAGTGGGGGCACGTATGAAGAGACCCAGTACTTC.

J is TRBJ2-1 and V is TRBV14; D gene ambiguous. From germline, CDR1 is SGHDN and CDR2 FVKESK. Trimming stripped 2 bases from V and 2 bases from J, with 10 bases between. This CDR3 is 15 amino acids long. DNA for the CDR3: TGTGCCAGCAGCCAACTACTAACCCCCTACAATGAGCAGTTCTTC. Amino acids: CASSQLLTPYNEQFF.

This clonotype was seen ten or more times. The rearrangement joins TRBV5-1 to TRBJ1-1; TRBD1 might be the D (6 bases). The CDR3 extends over 15 amino acids. The ends were cut back, 6 bases at V and 0 bases at J, with 15 bases in the middle. Germline lookup yields CDR1 SGHRS and CDR2 YFSETQ. The CDR3 DNA follows: TGCGCCAGCACCTTCGGGGGCCTCATGAACACTGAAGCTTTCTTT. Amino acids: CASTFGGLMNTEAFF.

Many counts were recorded for this clonotype. The CDR3 loop reads CASSLEGAGGPDTQYF. DNA of the CDR3: TGCGCCAGCAGCTTGGAGGGGGCGGGGGGGCCAGATACGCAGTATTTT. V is TRBV5-1 and J is TRBJ2-3, with TRBD2 identical over 9 bases. V dropped 0 bases and J dropped 4; count of bases not matched to a gene: 6. The V gene's germline CDR1 is SGHRS and CDR2 YFSETQ. The CDR3 contains 16 residues. The variable domain in full, with the rest retrieved from reference TRBV5-1 and TRBJ2-3, is KAGVTQTPRYLIKTRGQQVTLSCSPISGHRSVSWYQQTPGQGLQFLFEYFSETQRNKGNFPGRFSGRQFSNSRSEMNVSTLELGDSALYLCASSLEGAGGPDTQYFGPGTRLTVL.

This clonotype was detected many times. J is TRBJ1-2 and V is TRBV7-9, with D possibly being TRBD1 (6 bases). The length of the CDR3 is 13 residues. Germline V gene lookup returns CDR1 SEHNR and CDR2 FQNEAQ (reference sequence). Deletions cut 0 bases from V and 4 bases from J, with 6 bases between. This CDR3 is CASSLAGGYGYTF. CDR3 DNA: TGTGCCAGCAGCTTAGCAGGGGGCTATGGCTACACCTTC.

The J gene is TRBJ2-5, the V gene TRBV20-1, with TRBD1 matching 8 bases. CDR3 length: 14 residues. Trimming took 3 bases from V and 6 from J; bases not matched to a gene: 9. Germline loops: CDR1 DFQATT, CDR2 SNEGSKA (reference sequence). The CDR3 region has the DNA TGCAGTGCTAGTTTCGAGCAGGGGGCGAAGACCCAGTACTTC. As protein: CSASFEQGAKTQYF.

This clonotype was observed many times. The chain couples TRBV15 to TRBJ2-5; D uncertain. Trimming removed 0 bases at V and 2 bases at J, with 10 bases between. CDR3 size: 15 residues. The germline gives CDR1 LNHNV, CDR2 YYDKDF (reference sequence). CDR3 in DNA: TGTGCCACCAGCAGAGATCACTGGGGTCAAGAGACCCAGTACTTC. Its protein is CATSRDHWGQETQYF.

This clonotype was found a few times. The V gene is TRBV4-1, the J gene TRBJ2-1; 8 bases match TRBD1. Looked up from germline, CDR1 is MGHRA and CDR2 is YSYEKL. Losses at the gene ends were 0 bases for V and 7 bases for J; bases not matched to a gene: 14. CDR3 length: 18 residues. As DNA, the CDR3 is TGCGCCAGCAGCCAAGATCGGTCGTTGGGCAGGGGGCTAAATGAGCAGTTCTTC. Its translation: CASSQDRSLGRGLNEQFF.

J is TRBJ1-6 and V is TRBV9; unclear D gene. The germline V gene encodes CDR1 SGDLS and CDR2 YYNGEE. The CDR3 consists of 16 residues. V was shortened by 0 bases and J by 0 bases, with 7 bases between the two germline ends. CDR3 DNA sequence: TGTGCCAGCAGCGTAGGGACTAACTCCTATAATTCACCCCTCCACTTT. Amino acids: CASSVGTNSYNSPLHF. Supplemented by reference TRBV9 and TRBJ1-6, the full variable domain reads DSGVTQTPKHLITATGQRVTLRCSPRSGDLSVYWYQQSLDQGLQFLIQYYNGEERAKGNILERFSAQQFPDLHSELNLSSLELGDSALYFCASSVGTNSYNSPLHFGNGTRLTVT.

This chain's CDR3 is CASSLPAAGGTDTQYF. CDR3 coding DNA: TGCGCCAGCAGCTTGCCCGCAGCGGGGGGCACAGATACGCAGTATTTT. V gene TRBV5-1 combines with J gene TRBJ2-3; 8 bases line up with TRBD2. This CDR3 is built from 16 residues. J gave up 1 base and V 1 base, and 5 bases lay outside the gene matches. Germline lookup yields CDR1 SGHRS and CDR2 YFSETQ.

This clonotype was detected only a few times. DNA for the CDR3: TGTGCCAGCAGTCCCTATTACCCCTACGAGCAGTACTTC. Encoded protein: CASSPYYPYEQYF. The chain couples TRBV6-5 to TRBJ2-7; no clear D. Germline CDR1 MNHEY, CDR2 SVGAGI. The length of the CDR3 is 13 residues. V lost 5 bases, J lost 2 bases, and 10 bases lay in between.

The chain joins TRBV18 to TRBJ2-5, with D possibly TRBD2 on 6 matching bases. Germline V gene data show CDR1 as KGHSH and CDR2 as LQKENI. The germline V and J ends were trimmed by 2 bases and 2 bases, with 9 bases remaining between them. The CDR3 totals 14 residues. CDR3 nucleotides: TGTGCCAGCTCACCAAGGAGGGAACAAGAGACCCAGTACTTC. As protein: CASSPRREQETQYF.

The sample holds many counts of this clonotype. V usage is TRBV7-9 and J usage is TRBJ2-1; 9 bases map to TRBD2. CDR1 SEHNR and CDR2 FQNEAQ come from the germline V gene (reference sequence). This CDR3 spans 16 amino acids. After removal of 3 bases from V and 8 bases from J, the junction contained 11 bases not matched to a gene. The CDR3 region has the DNA TGTGCCAGCAGCTTCTCTAGCGGGGACGCATTGTATGAGCAGTTCTTC. Translated, it gives CASSFSSGDALYEQFF.

This clonotype was detected a few times. This sequence joins TRBV28 and TRBJ1-2; D remains unclear. The CDR3 sequence is 13 residues long. Germline V gives CDR1 MDHEN, CDR2 SYDVKM. V lost 6 bases, J lost 2 bases, and 10 bases lay in between. CDR3 protein: CASRGTENYGYTF. The CDR3 nucleotides are TGTGCCAGCAGAGGTACAGAAAACTATGGCTACACCTTC.

This clonotype occurred a few times. V gene TRBV14 combines with J gene TRBJ1-3; 7 bases line up with TRBD1. The CDR3 is 19 amino acids. Germline values: CDR1 SGHDN, CDR2 FVKESK. V lost 1 base to trimming and J lost 0 bases; unmatched junction nucleotides: 12. The CDR3: CASSQVTAGGYRSGNTIYF. CDR3 nucleotides: TGTGCCAGCAGCCAAGTAACGGCAGGGGGTTACCGCTCTGGAAACACCATATATTTT.

The chain couples TRBV10-1 to TRBJ2-3, with D tentatively TRBD2 (5 bases). Trimming pared 1 base from V and 2 bases from J, leaving 7 bases between. CDR3 length: 14 residues. The germline gives CDR1 WNHNN, CDR2 SYGVQD (reference sequence). Here the CDR3 reads CASSEYGITDTQYF. The CDR3, as DNA: TGCGCCAGCAGTGAGTACGGGATCACAGATACGCAGTATTTT.

This clonotype was seen only a few times. The rearrangement joins TRBV7-2 to TRBJ2-4; D is perhaps TRBD1 (5 bases). This CDR3 contains 16 residues. CDR1 and CDR2 from the germline V gene are SGHTA and FQGNSA. V shed 1 base and J shed 4 bases, with 14 bases lying between them. This CDR3 reads CASSLGGQGIKNIQYF. The CDR3 nucleotides read TGTGCCAGCAGCTTAGGGGGTCAGGGAATTAAAAACATTCAGTACTTC.

CDR3 in amino acids: CVTGFCNQPQHF. The CDR3 nucleotides are TGTGTTACAGGGTTTTGCAATCAGCCCCAGCATTTT. V usage is TRBV15 and J usage is TRBJ1-5, with D possibly matching TRBD1 (6 bases). The CDR3 sequence is 12 residues long. The germline V gene has CDR1 LNHNV and CDR2 YYDKDF (reference sequence).

This clonotype was seen only a few times. The genes are TRBV6-2 or TRBV6-3 and TRBJ2-3; D is unclear. CDR1 is MNHEY and CDR2 is SVGEGT in the germline V gene. This CDR3 is 14 amino acids long. V lost 6 bases and J lost 0, with 10 bases in between. The CDR3, as DNA: TGTGCCAGCAGCCCCTCCGTCAGCACAGATACGCAGTATTTT. This gives the protein CASSPSVSTDTQYF.

CDR3 DNA sequence: TGCAGTGCTAGGGTCAGCTACAATGAGCAGTTCTTC. Amino acids: CSARVSYNEQFF. This chain uses TRBV20-1 with TRBJ2-1, with no clear D. Trimming shortened V by 3 bases and J by 3 bases, and 6 bases separated the two germline ends. CDR3 length: 12 amino acids. Germline lookup yields CDR1 DFQATT and CDR2 SNEGSKA (reference sequence).

The chain has TRBV11-2 and TRBJ2-3, with 7 bases fitting TRBD2. The CDR3 extends over 14 amino acids. Germline CDR1 reads SGHAT; CDR2 reads FQNNGV. Trimming removed 5 bases from V and 4 bases from J; junction bases left unmatched: 6. The CDR3 coding sequence is TGTGCCAGCAGCCCGGGGGGAGGGTCAGATACGCAGTATTTT. It encodes CASSPGGGSDTQYF.

The sample holds many counts of this clonotype. This chain joins TRBV7-2 and TRBJ2-5, with D possibly matching TRBD2 (7 bases). Between the trimmed V and J ends, which lost 1 base and 5 bases, there was a span of 14 bases. This CDR3 contains 15 residues. CDR1 is SGHTA and CDR2 is FQGNSA in the germline V gene. The CDR3 reads CASSLVPGRGETQYF. CDR3 DNA sequence: TGTGCCAGCAGCTTAGTTCCAGGGAGGGGGGAGACCCAGTACTTC.

Ten or more counts support this clonotype. The chain links TRBV7-2 to TRBJ2-7; D may match TRBD1 or TRBD2 (5 bases each). The V gene's germline CDR1 is SGHTA and CDR2 FQGNSA. This CDR3 contains 13 residues. The V gene lost 1 base and the J gene lost 6 bases, with 10 bases spanning the gap. CDR3 DNA: TGTGCCAGCAGCTTAGTGGGACGGGGCGAGCAGTACGTC. It translates to CASSLVGRGEQYV.

This chain links TRBV28 with TRBJ2-2, with a weak D call TRBD1 (6 bases). The CDR3 extends over 15 amino acids. Germline V gene lookup returns CDR1 MDHEN and CDR2 SYDVKM. V was trimmed by 3 bases and J by 6 bases, leaving 14 bases between them. The CDR3: CASSFPGQPSGELFF. The CDR3, as DNA: TGTGCCAGCAGTTTCCCCGGACAGCCTTCCGGGGAGCTGTTTTTT.